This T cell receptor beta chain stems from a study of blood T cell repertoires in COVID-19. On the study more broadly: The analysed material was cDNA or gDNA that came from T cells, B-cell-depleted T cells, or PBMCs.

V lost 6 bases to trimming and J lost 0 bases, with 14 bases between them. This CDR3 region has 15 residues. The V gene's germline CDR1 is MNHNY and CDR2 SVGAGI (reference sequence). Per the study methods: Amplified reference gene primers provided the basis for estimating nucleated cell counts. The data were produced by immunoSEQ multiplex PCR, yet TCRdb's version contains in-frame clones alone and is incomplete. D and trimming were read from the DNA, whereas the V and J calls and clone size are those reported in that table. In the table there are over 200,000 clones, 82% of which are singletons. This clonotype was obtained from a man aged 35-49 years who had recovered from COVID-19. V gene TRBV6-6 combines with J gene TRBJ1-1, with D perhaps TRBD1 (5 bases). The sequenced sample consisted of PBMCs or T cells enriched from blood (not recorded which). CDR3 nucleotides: TGTGCCAGCAGGCAACCAGGGTGGATGAACACTGAAGCTTTCTTT. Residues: CASRQPGWMNTEAFF.